This TCR beta chain was captured by sequencing in a study of graft-versus-host responses after intestinal transplantation. V was clipped by 2 bases and J by 5 bases, with 15 bases between them. There are 15 residues in the CDR3. Per the germline V gene, CDR1 is MDHEN and CDR2 is SYDVKM. Profiling relied on immunoSEQ multiplex PCR, and the TCRdb table lists in-frame clones only, not all of them. The profile shows roughly 14,000 clones, around 87% of them singletons. The gene calls are TRBV28 and TRBJ1-1, with D possibly matching TRBD1 (5 bases). This TCR was recovered from a human patient who received an intestinal transplant, so some T cells may come from the graft donor. Sample: bone marrow, taken roughly 4 months after intestinal transplantation. The CDR3 reads CASSLRRGRGTEAFF. For the CDR3, the DNA is TGTGCCAGCAGTTTAAGAAGGGGAAGGGGAACTGAAGCTTTCTTT.